What follows describes a single T cell receptor (beta chain). Allocation to cohorts depended on clinical history reported by the participants. This sample is drawn from a study of blood T cell repertoires in COVID-19. On the study more broadly: Researchers got acute and convalescent COVID-19 samples from the United States, Italy and Spain. The cDNA or gDNA used as material had been derived from T cells, B-cell-depleted T cells, or PBMCs.

TCRdb's copy holds only in-frame clones and misses some; the assay was immunoSEQ multiplex PCR. The sample gives about 400,000 clones, nearly 90% of which show up once; roughly 1.9% is in the top ten. Deletions cut 7 bases from V and 1 base from J, with 13 bases between. Germline CDR1 SNHLY, CDR2 FYNNEI. The CDR3 extends over 14 amino acids. The TCR was taken from a woman aged 35 to 49 with acute COVID-19. The chain links TRBV2 to TRBJ1-1; D might be TRBD1 (5 bases). The material sequenced was PBMCs or T cells enriched from blood (not recorded which). The CDR3 bases are TGTGCCAGCAAAATTCAGGGTGGGAACACTGAAGCTTTCTTT. It encodes CASKIQGGNTEAFF. Full variable domain (rest looked up from reference TRBV2 and TRBJ1-1): EPEVTQTPSHQVTQMGQEVILRCVPISNHLYFYWYRQILGQKVEFLVSFYNNEISEKSEIFDDQFSVERPDGSNFTLKIRSTKLEDSAMYFCASKIQGGNTEAFFGQGTRLTVV.